The clone carrying this TCR beta chain was recorded only once. Antigen unknown. V lost 3 bases to trimming and J lost 3 bases; unmatched junction nucleotides: 6. The length of the CDR3 is 16 residues. Germline lookup yields CDR1 SGHTA and CDR2 FQGTGA. This record belongs to a study of shared clonotypes between healthy human individuals. Overall study findings and caveats: It was only blood that was sampled, and tissue repertoires likely differ.

Produced via immunoSEQ multiplex PCR; TCRdb's table is partial and in-frame only. In the table there are some 1.5 million clones, roughly 98% of which are singletons. The gene calls are TRBV7-3 and TRBJ2-1; TRBD1 matches at 9 bases. The source of this sequence is a man aged 25-45 years in good health. The sequencing input was naive CD4+ T cells sorted from blood. Stated subset: CD45RA+ positively selected. CDR3 in amino acids: CASSLGTGLNYNEQFF. The CDR3 DNA sequence: TGTGCCAGCAGCTTGGGGACAGGGCTGAACTACAATGAGCAGTTCTTC.